The T cell receptor (beta chain) described here comes from a study of patients and donors after allogeneic stem cell transplantation. MiXCR was run by TCRdb on the RT-PCR reads, yielding one entry per CDR3 protein. This table holds some 150,000 distinct CDR3 sequences, about 36% found once. Material: blood, either unsorted or a sorted T cell fraction (not recorded which). This TCR was sampled from a human donor who was either an allogeneic HSCT recipient or a stem cell or donor lymphocyte infusion donor (not recorded which). It is not recorded whose cells these are; they may come from a transplant donor.

The CDR3, as DNA: TGTGCCAGCACCGAGGACAGGCGAGTTGAAGCTTTCTTT. Amino acids: CASTEDRRVEAFF. The chain employs TRBV12-3 or TRBV12-4 and TRBJ1-1; 7 nucleotides match TRBD1. With 7 bases clipped from V and 7 bases from J, the junction kept 9 bases outside the gene matches. CDR3 size: 13 residues.